This note documents a single T cell receptor beta chain sequence. Its antigen is unknown. Nothing much larger sits one base from this clone, and base qualities are not available. In total, roughly 670 healthy bone marrow donors made up the cohort. Cohort members were all nominally healthy when sampled, although unrecorded immune exposures were likely present. The donor tested CMV seropositive, placing the donor among the roughly 270 seropositive members of the cohort. A peripheral blood sample was collected from each donor, and TCR beta sequencing was performed on peripheral blood mononuclear cells. Genomic DNA extraction from the blood cell samples was performed with the Qiagen DNeasy Blood Extraction Kit. Trimmed from V: 8 bases; trimmed from J: 0 bases; junction bases lacking a gene match: 2. The cysteine opens and the phenylalanine closes a CDR3 of 14 amino acids. Of the read, only the CDR3 DNA is kept; its 42 bases are in frame from base 1. The germline V gene yields LGHNA for CDR1 and YNFKEQ for CDR2.

This sample is part of a study of cytomegalovirus exposure and HLA in healthy donors (dated by TCRdb to 2016 to 2017). Turning to the overall study: An earlier analysis of 587 of the donors reported about 280 Gb of sequence data and approximately 120 million unique TCR beta sequences obtained from some 200 million T cells. An early release covering more than 500 HLA-typed donors comprised about 300 gigabases of sequencing data and around 85 million unique TCR sequences. Among the roughly 400 genotyped donors, roughly 80% belonged to the genetic ancestry cluster associated with self-reported Caucasian donors. The study was designed to test whether signatures of past pathogen exposure could be identified by cataloging public T cell receptors. Using immunosequencing, the study profiled T cell repertoires from some 670 subjects and related those repertoires to cytomegalovirus serostatus. A separate validation cohort of approximately 130 different subjects was used in addition to the 666-subject first cohort. To predict cytomegalovirus infection status, the study combined high-throughput TCR immunosequencing, statistical association of individual TCRs with disease status, and machine learning. A later analysis re-analyzed previously published TCR beta repertoires from 500 to 700 donors and added high-resolution HLA genotyping to study TCR occurrence patterns. The later analysis used no new phenotypic data to find candidate immune exposures, relying instead on TCR beta sequences and their occurrence across donors. To decide whether each TCR beta V gene segment behaved as functional or pseudogenic, an earlier analysis of some 570 of the donors relied on high-throughput TCR beta sequencing. Donor age, sex, ethnicity and CMV serostatus were collected together with the repertoire data. In a later genetic analysis, genome-wide SNP genotypes for about three fifths of the roughly 670 donors were used, and that subset was treated as a discovery cohort. All discovery cohort repertoires had been generated on a single sequencing platform. HLA typing included class I and class II loci at four-digit resolution. Typing coverage varied by locus: about 629-640 donors for A, B, C, DRB1 and DQB1; 522 for DQA1; about 590 for DPA1; approximately 470 for DPB1. Roughly 5 DR-DQ haplotypes were handled as single units for association and clustering because linkage in the cohort was strong. Among almost 400 genotyped donors of the cohort, an average of around 240,000 unique TCR beta nucleotide sequences were sequenced per donor, roughly a sixth of them non-productive. Study-wide findings and limitations: In the study, roughly 160 TCR beta chains were listed as associated with cytomegalovirus. Sequencing depth was assumed to be roughly uniform across donors in the presence/absence analyses, though that assumption may not hold. The sequencing pipeline was judged likely to have produced a cluster of highly shared sequence variants as a technical artifact. Some IMGT-functional V segments, including TRBV6-2 and TRBV6-3, could not be distinguished by the 87-base-pair reads and were therefore excluded. Around 16 rarely observed V segments, including chromosome 9 orphons, were excluded from the earlier analysis of about 600 of the donors because counts were too low. Cytomegalovirus status was reported to be diagnosed by the classifier with high specificity and sensitivity in both the original and validation cohorts. A later analysis found that HLA-associated TCR beta chains were more clonally expanded and had lower generation probabilities than equally common non-associated chains. According to a later analysis, most CMV-associated TCR beta chains appeared to be HLA-restricted, and the HLA associations seemed to be driven largely by CMV exposure. A further reported finding was that TCR beta sequences accurately predicted the HLA-A and HLA-B alleles for most subjects in the first cohort. Most TCR sequences were observed very rarely across donors, whereas some public TCRs were present in many individuals. In a later genetic analysis, fewer N-insertions in productive TCRs were reported among donors in an Asian-associated ancestry cluster than the roughly 710-donor mean. Specific HLA alleles were associated with 16,951 TCR beta sequences at a false discovery rate of 0.05 in a later analysis. A few of the identified cytomegalovirus-associated TCR beta chains were confirmed in vitro to be specific for cytomegalovirus antigens. The authors suggested that the approach could potentially be extended to other disease states and immunological phenotypes. Because some donors lacked HLA typing at each locus, the association tests relied only on the typed subset. V-gene and J-gene trimming of TCR beta chains was associated with a missense DCLRE1C variant in a later genetic analysis, and the association was replicated in an independent cohort. According to a later analysis, parvovirus B19, influenza, CMV and Epstein-Barr virus appeared linked to several top co-occurrence clusters. CMV serostatus was the only immune exposure information available for the cohort. Assigning TCR associations to individual alleles was difficult when HLA alleles, especially DR and DQ, strongly co-occurred. Linkage disequilibrium might explain the correlated functional status among segregating V segments, but an unknown experimental factor could not be ruled out. In a later analysis, TCR association rates were found to vary across HLA loci, with the most associated TCRs seen for DRB1 alleles and the fewest for HLA-C alleles. The cohort was sequenced for TCR beta chains only, and without alpha or paired-chain data the features that could be detected were limited. Broadly in line with IMGT annotations, most TCR beta V segments showed up in productive rearrangements about 90% or about 30% of the time in an earlier analysis of several hundred of the donors.

Library preparation was by the immunoSEQ multiplex PCR assay. The multiplex PCR relied on a mix of 60 forward primers for TCR Vbeta segments and 13 reverse primers for TCR Jbeta segments. The CDR3 region of rearranged TCR beta genes was amplified from genomic DNA by a multiplex PCR assay. The Illumina HiSeq System was used to sequence the amplified TCR beta libraries as 87-base-pair reads. Concerning the study's data processing: Across the 666 repertoires, a later analysis counted 80 million or so unique TCR beta chains, around 10 million of which were shared by at least two donors. Raw reads were error-corrected and collapsed into unique sequences with a nearest-neighbor algorithm that merged closely related sequences to remove PCR and sequencing errors. CDR3 sequences were aligned to IMGT reference sequences to assign V, D and J gene segments. Each retained sequence needed at least a six-nucleotide match to both a V gene segment and a J gene segment. Rearrangements were classified as productive when the CDR3 lacked stop codons and remained in frame with V and J, and all other rearrangements were classified as non-productive. CDR3 was defined according to IMGT convention as the region running from the second conserved V-encoded cysteine to the conserved J-encoded phenylalanine. The earlier analysis of about 500 of the donors excluded sequences that lacked an unambiguous match to a single V gene segment. An earlier analysis of 587 of the donors classified V segments as functional when productive rearrangements were above 56.7% and as segregating when the standard deviation between donors was above 5%. To diagnose cytomegalovirus status from the catalog of TCR beta chain sequences, a statistical classification framework was built. V and J gene assignment, in a later analysis, came from comparing TCR nucleotide sequences with IMGT/GENE-DB human TR gene sequences. The TCRdist pipeline was used in a later analysis to assign CDR3 sequences and most-parsimonious VDJ recombination scenarios. In a later analysis, each TCR beta chain was defined by its CDR3 amino acid sequence together with its V-gene family, and reads lacking a unique V-gene family were excluded. A later analysis removed roughly 590 highly shared, low-generation-probability nucleotide sequences to deal with suspected cross-contamination and a sequencing artifact. In a later analysis, a clonal expansion index for each public chain was calculated from normalized within-repertoire ranks of inferred template counts. A later analysis computed generation probabilities with a VDJ recombination model fitted to out-of-frame rearrangements, and checked the results against IGoR. A later analysis scored TCR-TCR, TCR-HLA and TCR-CMV co-occurrence with hypergeometric tests, applying a repertoire-size bias correction to TCR pairs. False discovery rates were estimated in a later analysis by permuting HLA or CMV assignments 20 times. A later analysis grouped co-occurring TCRs with DBSCAN, adding TCRdist sequence similarity when clustering within HLA-allele-positive subsets. Co-occurrence clustering excluded repertoires with fewer than 30,000 or more than 120,000 public chains, plus five with anomalous nucleotide sharing. Not all clones reach the TCRdb copy of this immuneACCESS table, which keeps in-frame sequences only. Checked studies attribute under half of the gap to unresolved V genes and leave the rest unexplained. From that table come the V and J calls and clone size; the DNA was used to work out D and trimming. The sample table shows around 120,000 clones, and roughly 65% are seen once. Clones ranked in the top ten supply 10% of the sample.

Material: PBMCs. This TCR derives from a man aged 35 to 55 in good health and CMV-seropositive. The rearrangement combines TRBV4-2 with TRBJ2-7; 12 middle bases align to TRBD2. The CDR3 amino acid sequence is: CASSSGRASYEQYF. The sequenced DNA is TGTGCCAGCTCTAGCGGGAGGGCCTCCTACGAGCAGTACTTC.